This T cell receptor beta chain came from a study of T cell responses to AZD1222 COVID-19 vaccine. Points from the study as a whole: Targeting of unmutated variant regions was reportedly seen in nearly half of spike-specific TCRs.

Repertoires were generated with immunoSEQ multiplex PCR, while TCRdb's copy carries only in-frame clones and drops some. The table includes approximately 150,000 clones, about 90% detected once. For this clone: Its antigen is unidentified.

The germline V and J ends were trimmed by 0 bases and 0 bases, with 12 bases remaining between them. CDR1 SGHNT and CDR2 YYREEE come from the germline V gene (reference sequence). This CDR3 has 16 residues. This TCR derives from an adult who received the AZD1222 COVID-19 vaccine. Sequenced here: peripheral blood, sampled 28 days after the second AZD1222 dose. The rearrangement uses TRBV5-4 and TRBJ1-2; no definite D call. The CDR3 DNA reads TGTGCCAGCAGCTTGGACGGCGGAACCTCTAACTATGGCTACACCTTC. Translating it yields CASSLDGGTSNYGYTF.